This T cell receptor (beta chain) was sequenced during a study of cytomegalovirus exposure and HLA in healthy donors. Study at large: HLA-typed donors were the source of tens of millions of unique TCRs, which an early data release held. Whole-study results and caveats: TCR beta sequences numbering under 20,000 were associated with HLA alleles at 0.05 false discovery rate in a later analysis.

Primers: 60 Vbeta forward and 13 Jbeta reverse. Clones were read by immunoSEQ multiplex PCR, and TCRdb kept only the in-frame ones, dropping some. The repertoire includes 150,000 to 160,000 clones, 70% to 85% of them detected once, and under 2.5% sits in the top ten. On this clone: The antigen is undetermined.

Sequencing input: PBMCs. This clonotype was sampled from a man under 40 in good health and CMV-seronegative.

As DNA, the CDR3 is TGCGCCAGCAGCCAGCGGGGGCGTGGAACTGAAGCTTTCTTT. Its protein is CASSQRGRGTEAFF. This chain joins TRBV4-3 and TRBJ1-1, with D possibly being TRBD1 (6 bases). Germline CDR1 and CDR2: LGHNA and YSLEER. Trimming pared 3 bases from V and 5 bases from J, leaving 13 bases between. CDR3 length: 14 amino acids.